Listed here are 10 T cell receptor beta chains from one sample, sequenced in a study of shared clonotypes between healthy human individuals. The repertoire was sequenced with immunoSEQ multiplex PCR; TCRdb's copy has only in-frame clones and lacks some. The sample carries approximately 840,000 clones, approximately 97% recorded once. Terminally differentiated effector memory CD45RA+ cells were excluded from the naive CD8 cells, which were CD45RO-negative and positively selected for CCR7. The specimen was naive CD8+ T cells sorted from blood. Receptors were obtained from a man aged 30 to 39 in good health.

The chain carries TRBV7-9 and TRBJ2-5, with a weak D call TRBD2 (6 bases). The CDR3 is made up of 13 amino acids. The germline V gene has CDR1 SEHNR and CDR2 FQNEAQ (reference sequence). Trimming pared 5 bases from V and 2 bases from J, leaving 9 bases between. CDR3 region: CASSGGIQETQYF. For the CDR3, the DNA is TGTGCCAGCAGCGGGGGGATTCAAGAGACCCAGTACTTC.

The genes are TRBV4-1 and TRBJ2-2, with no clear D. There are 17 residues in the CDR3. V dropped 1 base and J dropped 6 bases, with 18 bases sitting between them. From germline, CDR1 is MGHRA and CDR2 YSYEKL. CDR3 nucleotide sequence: TGCGCCAGCAGCCAAGTTCAGGCGGCAGAGGTTCCCGGGGAGCTGTTTTTT. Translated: CASSQVQAAEVPGELFF.

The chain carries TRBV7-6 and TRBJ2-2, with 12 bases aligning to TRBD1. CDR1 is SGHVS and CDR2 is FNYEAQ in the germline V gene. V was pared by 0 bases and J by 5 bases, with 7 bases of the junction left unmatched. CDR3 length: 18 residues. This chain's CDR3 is CASSLAGTGGARTGELFF. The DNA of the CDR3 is TGTGCCAGCAGCTTAGCCGGGACAGGGGGCGCGAGGACCGGGGAGCTGTTTTTT.

CDR3 DNA sequence: TGTGCCAGCAGGGCAGGGTTACAGCAGCCCCAGCATTTT. This gives the protein CASRAGLQQPQHF. The V call is TRBV2, the J call TRBJ1-5; weak D call: TRBD1 (5 bases). Trimming left V 6 bases short and J 7 bases short, with 13 bases between. Germline CDR1 is SNHLY and CDR2 is FYNNEI. The CDR3 is made up of 13 amino acids.

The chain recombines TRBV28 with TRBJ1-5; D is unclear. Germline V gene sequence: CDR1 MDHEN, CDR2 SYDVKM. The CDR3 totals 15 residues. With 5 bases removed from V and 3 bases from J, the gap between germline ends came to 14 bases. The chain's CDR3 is CASSPGPRDNQPQHF. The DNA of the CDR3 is TGTGCCAGCAGTCCGGGTCCGAGAGACAATCAGCCCCAGCATTTT. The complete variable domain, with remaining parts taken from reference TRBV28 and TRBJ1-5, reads DVKVTQSSRYLVKRTGEKVFLECVQDMDHENMFWYRQDPGLGLRLIYFSYDVKMKEKGDIPEGYSVSREKKERFSLILESASTNQTSMYLCASSPGPRDNQPQHFGDGTRLSIL.

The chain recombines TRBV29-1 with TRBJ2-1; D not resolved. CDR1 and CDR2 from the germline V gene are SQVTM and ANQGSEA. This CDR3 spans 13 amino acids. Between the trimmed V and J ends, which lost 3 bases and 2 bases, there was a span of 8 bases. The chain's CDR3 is CSVEDPTYNEQFF. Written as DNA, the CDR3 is TGCAGCGTTGAGGATCCCACCTACAATGAGCAGTTCTTC.

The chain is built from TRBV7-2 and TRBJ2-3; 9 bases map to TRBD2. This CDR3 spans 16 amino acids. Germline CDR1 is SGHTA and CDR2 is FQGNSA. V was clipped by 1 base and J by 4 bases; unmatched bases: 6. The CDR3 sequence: CASSLVGSGSSDTQYF. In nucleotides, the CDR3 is TGTGCCAGCAGCTTAGTGGGTAGCGGGAGTTCAGATACGCAGTATTTT.

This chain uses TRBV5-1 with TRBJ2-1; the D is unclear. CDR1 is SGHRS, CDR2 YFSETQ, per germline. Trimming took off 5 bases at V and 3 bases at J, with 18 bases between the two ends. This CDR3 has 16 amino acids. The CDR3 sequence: CASRARAIQLYNEQFF. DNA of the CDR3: TGCGCCAGCAGGGCCCGGGCCATCCAGCTCTACAATGAGCAGTTCTTC.

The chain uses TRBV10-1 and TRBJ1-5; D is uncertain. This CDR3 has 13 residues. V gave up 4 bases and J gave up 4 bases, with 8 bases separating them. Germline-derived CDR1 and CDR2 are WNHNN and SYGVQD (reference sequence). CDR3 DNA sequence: TGCGCCAGCAGTGCCCCCTCAAATCAGCCCCAGCATTTT. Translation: CASSAPSNQPQHF.

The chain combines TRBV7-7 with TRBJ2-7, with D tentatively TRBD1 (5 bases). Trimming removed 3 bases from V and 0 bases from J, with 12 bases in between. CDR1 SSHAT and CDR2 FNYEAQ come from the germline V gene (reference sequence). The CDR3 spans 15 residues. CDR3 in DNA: TGTGCCAGCAGCTTTTCTGACAGTTCCTCCTACGAGCAGTACTTC. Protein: CASSFSDSSSYEQYF.